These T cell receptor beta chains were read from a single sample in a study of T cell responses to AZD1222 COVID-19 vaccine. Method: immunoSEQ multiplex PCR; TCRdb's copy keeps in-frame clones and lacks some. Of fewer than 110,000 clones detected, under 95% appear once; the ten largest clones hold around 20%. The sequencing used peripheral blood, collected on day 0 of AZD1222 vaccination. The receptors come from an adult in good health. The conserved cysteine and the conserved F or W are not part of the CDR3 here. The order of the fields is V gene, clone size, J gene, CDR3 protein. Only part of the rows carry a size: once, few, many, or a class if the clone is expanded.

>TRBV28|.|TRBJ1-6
ASSVVRAGWNSPLH
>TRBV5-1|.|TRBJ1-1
ASSPQGSTEAF
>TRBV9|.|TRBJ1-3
ASSPWTGRDTIY
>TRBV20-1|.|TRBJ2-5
SAGLETQY
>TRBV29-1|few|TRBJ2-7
SVGAGPYEQY
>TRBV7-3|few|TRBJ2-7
ASSPGDLYEQY
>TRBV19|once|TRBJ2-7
ASSVGRGGVEQY
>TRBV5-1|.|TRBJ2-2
ASSRISAGELF
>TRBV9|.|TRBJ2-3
ASSVEANSDTQY
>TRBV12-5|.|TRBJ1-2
ASAEPGYT
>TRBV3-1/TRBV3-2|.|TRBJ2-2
ASSHSGNTGELF
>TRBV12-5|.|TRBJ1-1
ASGPGQGTEAF
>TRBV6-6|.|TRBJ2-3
ASEGGSTDTQY
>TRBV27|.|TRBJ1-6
ASKRNRENNSPLH
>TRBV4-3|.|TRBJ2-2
ASSQARGVGTGELF
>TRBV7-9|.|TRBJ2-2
ASSLGSGSPNYTGELF
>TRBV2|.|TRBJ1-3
ASSQTAKTGLGNTIY
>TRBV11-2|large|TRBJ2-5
ASSRRTVDTTQY
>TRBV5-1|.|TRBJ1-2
ASSLGQPGGGYT
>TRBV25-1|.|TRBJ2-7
ASSARDRNFRGYEQY
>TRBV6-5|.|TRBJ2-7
ASRPGTGNFYEQY
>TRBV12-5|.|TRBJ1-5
ASGSSYRGGEGNQPQH
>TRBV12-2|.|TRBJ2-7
ASRLLYPPRGTGLT
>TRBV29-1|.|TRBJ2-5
SVDSGGALGTQY
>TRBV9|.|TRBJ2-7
ASSRTSGYEQY
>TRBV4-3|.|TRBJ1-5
ASSQEARTRTQPQH
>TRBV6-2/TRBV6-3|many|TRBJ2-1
ASSYSFEGDEQF
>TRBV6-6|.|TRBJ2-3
ASSYSKEADTQY
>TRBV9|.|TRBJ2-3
ASGGYGTDTQY
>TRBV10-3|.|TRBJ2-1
AILPSGGNEQF
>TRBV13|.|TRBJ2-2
ASSGRDRGRPGELF
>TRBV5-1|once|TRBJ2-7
ASSLATGSYEQY
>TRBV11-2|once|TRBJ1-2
ASSWGGGSSYGHT
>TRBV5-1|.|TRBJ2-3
ASRRDSGGAGTDTQY
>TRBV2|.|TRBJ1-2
ASSEAWTEP
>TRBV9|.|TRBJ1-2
ASSAPLQVSYGYT
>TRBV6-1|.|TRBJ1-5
ASSEEEGAGNQPQH
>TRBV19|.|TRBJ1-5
ASSPLILVGNQPQH
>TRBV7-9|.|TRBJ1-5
AGTGSSQPQH
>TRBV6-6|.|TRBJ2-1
ASSSTAAYNEQF
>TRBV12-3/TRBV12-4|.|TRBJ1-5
ASSLMRGGPQH
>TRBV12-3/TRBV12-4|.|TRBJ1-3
ASSSGQATLIY
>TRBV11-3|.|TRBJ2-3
ASSLSLQRGSDTQY
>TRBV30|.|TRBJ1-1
ASKWEGLNTEAF